Detailed here is one T cell receptor beta chain. What it binds is not known. At deep level, the assay was performed. 200 ng DNA, about 30,000 T cell genomes, went into each sorted-subset replicate PCR. Assay: immunoSEQ multiplex PCR; the TCRdb copy retains only in-frame clones and omits some. The table has approximately 2.5 million clones, around 90% seen once. In the CD4+ fraction, cells were divided into CD45RA+ naive and CD45RA-negative memory subsets. The germline CDR1 and CDR2 sequences are MNHEY and SVGAGI. V was shortened by 6 bases and J by 4 bases, with 15 bases between the two germline ends. The CDR3 sequence is 14 residues long. This sample stems from a study of shared clonotypes between healthy human individuals. Whole-study findings and limits: In several donors, around 5% of naive CD4 clonotypes appeared in common.

This sequence was found in a man between 18 and 29 years old in good health. Material for sequencing was naive CD4+ T cells sorted from blood. Specified subset: CD45RA+ positively selected. The V call is TRBV6-5, the J call TRBJ2-5, with D tentatively TRBD2 (6 bases). The DNA for the CDR3 is TGTGCCAGCAGAAAAGGGACTTTGGGAGAGACCCAGTACTTC. The encoded protein is CASRKGTLGETQYF.